These 20 T cell receptor gamma chains came from one sample sequenced in a study of gamma delta lymphoproliferative disorders and STAT genes. TCRdb re-identified clones in the multiplex PCR reads via CATT. The sample holds roughly 1,400 gamma-chain clones, less than 9.5% seen once. The receptor sequences were amplified from genomic DNA of peripheral blood mononuclear cells. The source material was blood. These receptors were collected from a human donor with gamma-delta T-cell large granular lymphocyte leukemia.

This clone is medium-sized by share. The V and J genes are TRGV3 and TRGJ1 or TRGJ2. TCRdb gives no J gene; it was assigned here by matching the DNA to germline. Germline lookup yields CDR1 VTNTFY and CDR2 YDVSTARD (reference sequence). V lost 0 bases and J lost 2; bases outside the gene matches: 4. CDR3 length: 14 residues. The CDR3 sequence: CATWDRPDYYKKLF. The CDR3 DNA is TGTGCCACCTGGGACAGGCCGGATTATTATAAGAAACTCTTT.

In its sample, this clone was seen a few times. This DNA translates differently at residue 16 from the TCRdb protein, which is that of a much larger clone; a read error is likely, and the protein shown is the DNA's own translation. The genes are TRGV2 and TRGJP1. TCRdb supplies no J gene; here it was assigned by aligning the nucleotide sequence to germline. This CDR3 has 22 residues. Germline V gene sequence: CDR1 EGSNGY, CDR2 YDSYNSKV. CDR3 DNA: TGTGCCACCTGGGACGGGCTCGGGGGTACTGGGGGATACGATACCAATGGTTGGTTCAAGATATTT. It specifies CATWDGLGGTGGYDTNGWFKIF.

This clone is medium-sized. The genes are TRGV8 and TRGJP2. The J gene, not given by TCRdb, was assigned here from a germline match of the nucleotide sequence. CDR1 and CDR2 (germline): VENAVY, YDSYNSRV. The length of the CDR3 is 15 residues. The ends lost 0 bases at V and 3 bases at J; junction bases unmatched: 4. The CDR3 DNA sequence: TGTGCCACCTGGGATAGGCCAGGTAGTGATTGGATCAAGACGTTT. It is translated as CATWDRPGSDWIKTF.

The V call is TRGV2, the J call TRGJ1 or TRGJ2. Since TCRdb gives no J gene, matching the DNA to germline was used here to assign it. In germline, CDR1 is EGSNGY, CDR2 YDSYNSKV. This CDR3 is 13 amino acids long. J gave up 6 bases and V 10 bases, and 15 bases lay outside the gene matches. The CDR3 DNA reads as TGTGCCACTGGCTCCGAACGGAGTTATAAGAAACTCTTT. Protein: CATGSERSYKKLF.

This clone is categorized as medium-sized. The chain uses TRGV10 and TRGJ1 or TRGJ2. The J gene is not listed in TCRdb, so it was assigned here from a DNA match to germline. TRGV10 is annotated as an ORF whose role is uncertain. CDR3 length: 15 residues. V lost 8 bases, J lost 3 bases, and 14 bases stayed unmatched. CDR3 bases: TGTGCTGCGTGGAATACAGGAGGGTCTTATTATAAGAAACTCTTT. Amino acids: CAAWNTGGSYYKKLF.

In its sample, this clone is medium-sized (0.01 to 0.1%). The gene calls are TRGV8 and TRGJ1 or TRGJ2. In the absence of a J gene in TCRdb, the DNA was matched to germline to assign it here. Trimming cost V 5 bases and J 3 bases; bases outside gene matches: 7. CDR1 and CDR2 from the germline V gene are VENAVY and YDSYNSRV. This CDR3 spans 13 amino acids. In DNA form, the CDR3 reads TGTGCCACCTGGGCCTTGCCTTATTATAAGAAACTCTTT. It codes for CATWALPYYKKLF.

This clone is large by share. This sample includes further DNA sequences coding for the same CDR3. This sequence joins TRGV8 and TRGJ1 or TRGJ2. Assignment of the J gene here rests on matching the DNA to germline, because TCRdb gives none. Germline CDR1 reads VENAVY; CDR2 reads YDSYNSRV. Germline trimming cut 3 bases from V and 1 base from J; bases unmatched to any gene: 3. CDR3 length: 13 residues. The CDR3 protein is CATWDPNYYKKLF. The CDR3 DNA reads TGTGCCACCTGGGATCCTAATTATTATAAGAAACTCTTT.

This clone is medium-sized (0.01 to 0.1%) within its sample. The rearrangement joins TRGV2 to TRGJP2. TCRdb leaves out the J gene; it was filled in here by matching the DNA to germline. Germline CDR1 and CDR2: EGSNGY and YDSYNSKV. With 0 bases clipped from V and 3 bases from J, the junction kept 7 bases outside the gene matches. The CDR3 is made up of 16 amino acids. CDR3 nucleotides: TGTGCCACCTGGGACGGGCGGTGGGGTAGTGATTGGATCAAGACGTTT. This codes for CATWDGRWGSDWIKTF.

About this clone itself: This likely stems from a read error, as it lies one base from a far larger clone. Within the sample, other DNA sequences also encode this same CDR3. This chain uses TRGV10 with TRGJ1 or TRGJ2. Because TCRdb records no J gene, it was assigned here through a match of the DNA to germline. TRGV10 is filed as an ORF, its function uncertain. This CDR3 has 10 amino acids. V lost 12 bases, J lost 11 bases, and 11 bases stayed unmatched. CDR3 in DNA: TGTGCTGCATGGGATGACGAGAAACTCTTT. It translates to CAAWDDEKLF.

This clone was counted at least ten times. This sequence joins TRGV8 and TRGJ1 or TRGJ2. Because TCRdb records no J gene, it was assigned here through a match of the DNA to germline. From germline, CDR1 is VENAVY and CDR2 YDSYNSRV. This CDR3 has 12 residues. J gave up 3 bases and V 4 bases, and 3 bases lay outside the gene matches. The CDR3: CATWEIYYKKLF. The DNA for the CDR3 is TGTGCCACCTGGGAGATTTATTATAAGAAACTCTTT.

This clone is termed medium-sized. The CDR3 region is CATWDKCYKKLF. In DNA form, the CDR3 reads TGTGCCACCTGGGATAAGTGTTATAAGAAACTCTTT. The J gene is TRGJ1 or TRGJ2, the V gene TRGV8. The J gene, not given by TCRdb, was assigned here from a germline match of the nucleotide sequence. The CDR3 length is 12 residues. CDR1 VENAVY and CDR2 YDSYNSRV come from the germline V gene. V was clipped by 2 bases and J by 6 bases; unmatched bases: 4.

This clone was counted at least ten times. This rearrangement joins TRGV9 to TRGJ1 or TRGJ2. In the absence of a J gene in TCRdb, the DNA was matched to germline to assign it here. CDR3 length: 12 amino acids. Trimming cost V 12 bases and J 7 bases; bases outside gene matches: 15. The germline CDR1 and CDR2 sequences are GITISATS and ISYDGTV (reference sequence). The CDR3, as DNA: TGTGCCCCCCAACGGGCGGGATATAAGAAACTCTTT. This codes for CAPQRAGYKKLF.

This clone was recorded many times. There is no J gene call, but TRGV8 is given as the V gene. The CDR3 is 12 amino acids. The V gene's germline CDR1 is VENAVY and CDR2 YDSYNSRV. The CDR3 DNA is TGTGCCACCTGGGATAGGCAGTATTCGGAACTCTTT. It encodes CATWDRQYSELF.

This clone has just a few counts. DNA for the CDR3: TGTGCTGCGTGGGATCCCCATTCATCCTCTTATTATAAGAAACTCTTT. Amino acids: CAAWDPHSSSYYKKLF. The chain couples TRGV10 to TRGJ1 or TRGJ2. Here the J gene was assigned by germline matching of the DNA, as TCRdb has none. TRGV10 carries the ORF label, with uncertain function. The CDR3 covers 16 residues. With 8 bases clipped from V and 3 bases from J, the junction kept 17 bases outside the gene matches.

This clone was seen a handful of times. A much larger clone differs by one base, so this may be a read error. The chain couples TRGV11 to TRGJ1 or TRGJ2. The J gene is not listed in TCRdb, so it was assigned here from a DNA match to germline. TRGV11 is noted as an ORF with a role that remains uncertain. The CDR3 contains 17 residues. Trimming at V came to 0 bases and at J to 8 bases, leaving 16 bases not matched to a gene. This CDR3 is CACWIRHDLNWHHKKLF. CDR3 bases: TGTGCCTGCTGGATTAGGCACGACCTGAATTGGCATCATAAGAAACTCTTT.

This clone was seen repeatedly, ten times or more. A far larger clone is one nucleotide away, so this likely arose from a read error. The sample holds other DNA sequences that translate to the same CDR3. The rearrangement joins TRGV2 to TRGJ1 or TRGJ2. The J gene was missing in TCRdb and was found by matching the end of the DNA to germline. This CDR3 has 15 residues. V lost 1 base and J lost 1; bases outside the gene matches: 7. Germline CDR1 and CDR2: EGSNGY and YDSYNSKV. CDR3 bases: TGTGCCACCTGGGACGGCCGGGTTAATTATTATAAGAAACTCTTT. Translation: CATWDGRVNYYKKLF.

Relative to its sample, this clone is medium-sized. Other DNA sequences within the sample encode an identical CDR3. The rearrangement uses TRGV2 and TRGJP1. No J gene is reported in TCRdb; it was inferred here by comparing the DNA with germline. Germline V gene sequence: CDR1 EGSNGY, CDR2 YDSYNSKV. The V and J ends lost 2 bases and 10 bases, in that order; junction bases with no gene match: 4. This CDR3 region has 12 residues. The DNA for the CDR3 is TGTGCCACCTGGGACGTCTCTTGGTTCAAGATATTT. Its translation is CATWDVSWFKIF.

Many counts were recorded for this clone. The protein held in TCRdb is that of a much larger clone and does not match this DNA's translation at residue 11, likely because of a read error; the protein shown is translated from the DNA. The gene calls are TRGV2 and TRGJP2. TCRdb lists no J gene, so it was determined here by aligning the DNA to germline. Germline V CDR1 and CDR2: EGSNGY, YDSYNSKV. The CDR3 totals 14 residues. CDR3 protein: CATWDYCSDWTKTF. CDR3 nucleotides: TGTGCCACCTGGGACTATTGTAGTGATTGGACCAAGACGTTT.

This clone was seen repeatedly, ten times or more. The rearrangement links TRGV2 to TRGJP. The J gene, absent from TCRdb, was called here by matching the DNA to germline. Germline assignment: CDR1 EGSNGY and CDR2 YDSYNSKV. Trimming took 1 base from V and 8 from J; bases not matched to a gene: 5. This CDR3 is 16 amino acids long. Here the CDR3 reads CATWDGPQLGKKIKVF. The CDR3 DNA sequence: TGTGCCACCTGGGACGGACCGCAGTTGGGCAAAAAAATCAAGGTATTT.

This clone is classed as medium-sized. V is TRGV4 and J is TRGJ1 or TRGJ2. The J gene comes from matching the DNA to germline here; TCRdb lacks it. This CDR3 is built from 15 residues. Germline CDR1 and CDR2: EGSTGY and YDSYTSSV. V lost 3 bases, J lost 0 bases, and 8 bases stayed unmatched. The DNA of the CDR3 is TGTGCCACCTGGGATCTATTCTCGAATTATTATAAGAAACTCTTT. Translated: CATWDLFSNYYKKLF.